Below are 26 T cell receptor beta chains sequenced from a single sample in a study of siplizumab effects on memory and regulatory T cells. For these TCRs, the target antigens are not known. The authors kept the mixed lymphocyte reaction cells in coculture at 37°C for under 7 days. Sequencing used immunoSEQ multiplex PCR; TCRdb keeps in-frame clones, though not all of them. The sample carries about 10,000 clones, 40% recorded once. The source material was CFSE-low (dividing) CD4+ T cells sorted from an allogeneic mixed lymphocyte reaction. These receptors were collected from a human donor in good health; the cells came from an allogeneic mixed lymphocyte reaction.

This rearrangement joins TRBV2 to TRBJ2-7, with 9 bases that match TRBD1. CDR1 and CDR2 from the germline V gene are SNHLY and FYNNEI. The length of the CDR3 is 15 residues. V lost 3 bases to trimming and J lost 0 bases; unmatched junction nucleotides: 3. The chain's CDR3 is CASSEGQGFSYEQYF. The CDR3 nucleotides read TGTGCCAGCAGTGAGGGACAGGGATTCTCCTACGAGCAGTACTTC.

Comment on this clone: The junction differs from germline at one of its ends, possibly a read error. The rearrangement links TRBV10-2 to TRBJ2-1, with 14 bases fitting TRBD2. The CDR3 is made up of 17 amino acids. Per the germline V gene, CDR1 is WSHSY and CDR2 is SAAADI. CDR3 region: CASSESGTSGSYNGQFF. CDR3 DNA: TGCGCCAGCAGTGAGTCGGGGACTAGCGGGAGCTACAATGGGCAGTTCTTC.

Points on this clone: The junction does not match germline at one end; this may be a read error. This rearrangement joins TRBV5-1 to TRBJ2-2, with 8 bases fitting TRBD2. This CDR3 has 16 residues. Germline V gene data show CDR1 as SGHRS and CDR2 as YFSETQ. As DNA, the CDR3 is TGCGCCAGCAACTTGGGAGCGGGAGCGATAAGCGGGGAGCTGTTTTTT. It translates to CASNLGAGAISGELFF.

This chain connects TRBV25-1 to TRBJ1-4; no firm D call. V lost 6 bases and J lost 7, with 9 bases in between. The germline CDR1 and CDR2 sequences are MGHDK and SYGVNS. The CDR3 is 12 amino acids. CDR3 region: CASSPSSEKLFF. As DNA, the CDR3 is TGTGCCAGCAGCCCATCGAGTGAAAAACTGTTTTTT.

The rearrangement uses TRBV5-4 and TRBJ2-5, with D possibly being TRBD2 (6 bases). Trimming removed 4 bases from V and 2 bases from J, with 15 bases in between. Germline V gives CDR1 SGHNT, CDR2 YYREEE (reference sequence). The CDR3 is 15 residues long. The CDR3 protein is CASSPGLGGQETQYF. The CDR3, as DNA: TGTGCCAGCAGCCCTGGTTTGGGAGGACAAGAGACCCAGTACTTC.

The rearrangement uses TRBV5-1 and TRBJ1-3; D unclear. The CDR3 consists of 15 residues. The V gene lost 0 bases and the J gene lost 0 bases, with 7 bases spanning the gap. In germline, CDR1 is SGHRS, CDR2 YFSETQ. CDR3 bases: TGCGCCAGCAGCTTGGGTGCGAGCTCTGGAAACACCATATATTTT. The encoded protein is CASSLGASSGNTIYF.

The table lists this clone with a few counts. The V call is TRBV7-8, the J call TRBJ1-3, with a tentative D call TRBD1 (6 bases). Trimming took 3 bases from V and 11 from J, leaving 14 bases between them. The V gene's germline CDR1 is SGHVS and CDR2 FQNEAQ. This CDR3 comprises 13 residues. The DNA of the CDR3 is TGTGCCAGCAGCTTTCCAGGGGTCGGCTCCATATATTTT. Amino acids: CASSFPGVGSIYF.

This clone came up a few times. The chain employs TRBV25-1 and TRBJ2-1; TRBD1 might be the D (5 bases). The CDR3 runs to 15 residues. Trimming took 3 bases from V and 0 from J, leaving 9 bases between them. Germline V gives CDR1 MGHDK, CDR2 SYGVNS. Here the CDR3 reads CASSEDTLSYNEQFF. CDR3 in DNA: TGTGCCAGCAGTGAGGACACTCTCTCCTACAATGAGCAGTTCTTC.

The chain employs TRBV30 and TRBJ2-5, with 8 bases fitting TRBD2. Trimming removed 0 bases from V and 5 bases from J; junction bases left unmatched: 14. Germline CDR1 and CDR2: GTSNPN and SVGIG (reference sequence). The CDR3 totals 17 residues. CDR3 nucleotides: TGTGCCTGGAGTGTCGGGTGGATGAGCGCGGGAGGTGAGACCCAGTACTTC. It is translated as CAWSVGWMSAGGETQYF.

The chain links TRBV5-1 to TRBJ1-4, with D possibly matching TRBD1 (6 bases). Germline V gives CDR1 SGHRS, CDR2 YFSETQ. The CDR3 length is 15 residues. V was trimmed by 4 bases and J by 4 bases, leaving 14 bases between them. CDR3 DNA: TGCGCCAGCAGCCAAGGGGGACTGCTTAATGAAAAACTGTTTTTT. Its protein product is CASSQGGLLNEKLFF.

The chain recombines TRBV5-1 with TRBJ1-1; D gene ambiguous. Germline values: CDR1 SGHRS, CDR2 YFSETQ. Trimming removed 4 bases at V and 5 bases at J, with 21 bases between. The CDR3 is 16 residues long. CDR3 protein: CASSPRGQQRGTEAFF. The CDR3 bases are TGCGCCAGCAGCCCACGGGGTCAGCAGAGAGGTACTGAAGCTTTCTTT.

The sample holds a few counts of this clone. The chain is built from TRBV28 and TRBJ2-1; TRBD2 is a possible D gene (5 bases). This CDR3 comprises 15 residues. The V gene lost 4 bases and the J gene lost 7 bases, with 17 bases spanning the gap. Germline values: CDR1 MDHEN, CDR2 SYDVKM. CDR3 loop: CASSSPATGKNEQFF. CDR3 bases: TGTGCCAGCAGTTCACCGGCGACGGGGAAAAATGAGCAGTTCTTC.

In its sample, this clone is medium-sized. In DNA, the CDR3 is TGTGCCAGCAGTAAAACAGCTCCAGATACGCAGTATTTT. Protein: CASSKTAPDTQYF. V usage is TRBV28 and J usage is TRBJ2-3; D is ambiguous. Looked up from germline, CDR1 is MDHEN and CDR2 is SYDVKM. Trimming removed 5 bases from V and 4 bases from J, with 10 bases in between. CDR3 size: 13 residues.

This clone was detected a few times. This sequence joins TRBV18 and TRBJ2-1, with 9 bases identical to TRBD2. With 4 bases clipped from V and 7 bases from J, the junction kept 11 bases outside the gene matches. Germline CDR1 is KGHSH and CDR2 is LQKENI. The CDR3 is 16 residues long. CDR3 in DNA: TGTGCCAGCTCACAAATAGCGGGAGAAGGTTTAAATGAGCAGTTCTTC. Translated, it gives CASSQIAGEGLNEQFF.

This clone counts as medium-sized (0.01 to 0.1%). V gene TRBV7-2 combines with J gene TRBJ2-7; D uncertain. Germline-derived CDR1 and CDR2 are SGHTA and FQGNSA. V lost 5 bases and J 7 bases, leaving 12 bases between the germline ends. The CDR3 consists of 12 residues. The CDR3: CASSRFPTEQYF. The CDR3 bases are TGTGCCAGCAGCCGATTTCCTACAGAGCAGTACTTC.

This clone is medium-sized by share. The chain uses TRBV18 and TRBJ1-5; D unresolved. V was pared by 4 bases and J by 4 bases, with 8 bases between. The CDR3 length is 13 residues. The germline V gene encodes CDR1 KGHSH and CDR2 LQKENI. CDR3 nucleotide sequence: TGTGCCAGCTCACGAGATGGGAATCAGCCCCAGCATTTT. This encodes CASSRDGNQPQHF.

The V and J genes are TRBV6-5 and TRBJ2-7, with TRBD1 identical over 7 bases. The CDR3 is 15 residues long. V dropped 7 bases and J dropped 0; count of bases not matched to a gene: 9. Germline CDR1 reads MNHEY; CDR2 reads SVGAGI. The CDR3 nucleotides are TGTGCCAGCACCTCTTCCCGGGACAGCTCCTACGAGCAGTACTTC. Protein sequence: CASTSSRDSSYEQYF.

This chain joins TRBV4-2 and TRBJ1-4, with no clear D. Per germline, CDR1 LGHNA and CDR2 YNFKEQ. V gave up 5 bases and J gave up 0 bases, with 10 bases separating them. The CDR3 loop spans 15 amino acids. CDR3 sequence: CASSTYRATNEKLFF. In DNA, the CDR3 is TGTGCCAGCAGCACCTACAGAGCAACTAATGAAAAACTGTTTTTT.

This sequence joins TRBV6-6 and TRBJ1-2, with D hard to call. V lost 0 bases and J lost 5, with 7 bases in between. The CDR3 has 13 residues. The germline V gene has CDR1 MNHNY and CDR2 SVGAGI (reference sequence). CDR3 residues: CASSYSTGYGYTF. CDR3 in DNA: TGTGCCAGCAGTTACTCGACGGGGTATGGCTACACCTTC.

The chain recombines TRBV11-2 with TRBJ1-3; tentative D call: TRBD1 (6 bases). CDR3 length equals 15 residues. From germline, CDR1 is SGHAT and CDR2 FQNNGV. V lost 4 bases to trimming and J lost 3 bases, with 13 bases between them. The CDR3 sequence is CASSSQQGYGNTIYF. CDR3 nucleotides: TGTGCCAGCAGCTCACAACAGGGTTATGGAAACACCATATATTTT.

CDR3 bases: TGCGCCAGCAGCCAGGAATGGAGGGCAGTCTTTCCCTACGAGCAGTACTTC. This encodes CASSQEWRAVFPYEQYF. The gene calls are TRBV4-3 and TRBJ2-7; TRBD2 is a possible D gene (6 bases). V lost 3 bases and J lost 2, with 20 bases in between. Germline V gene data show CDR1 as LGHNA and CDR2 as YSLEER. The CDR3 runs to 17 residues.

By share of the sample, this clone is medium-sized. V gene TRBV18 combines with J gene TRBJ1-2; 7 positions match TRBD1. This CDR3 is 12 amino acids long. From germline, CDR1 is KGHSH and CDR2 LQKENI. Trimming took 4 bases from V and 7 from J; bases not matched to a gene: 3. CDR3 sequence: CASSRDRVGYTF. The CDR3 nucleotides read TGTGCCAGCTCACGCGACAGGGTTGGCTACACCTTC. Full variable domain (outside the CDR3, taken from reference TRBV18 and TRBJ1-2): NAGVMQNPRHLVRRRGQEARLRCSPMKGHSHVYWYRQLPEEGLKFMVYLQKENIIDESGMPKERFSAEFPKEGPSILRIQQVVRGDSAAYFCASSRDRVGYTFGSGTRLTVV.

This chain links TRBV19 with TRBJ2-7; weak D call: TRBD1 (6 bases). With 4 bases removed from V and 0 bases from J, the gap between germline ends came to 10 bases. Germline CDR1 and CDR2: LNHDA and SQIVND (reference sequence). There are 14 residues in the CDR3. The CDR3 coding sequence is TGTGCCAGTAGTAGAGGACAGCACTCCTACGAGCAGTACTTC. It codes for CASSRGQHSYEQYF.

The gene calls are TRBV19 and TRBJ2-3; no reliable D call. Germline values: CDR1 LNHDA, CDR2 SQIVND (reference sequence). Trimming stripped 5 bases from V and 4 bases from J, with 13 bases between. The CDR3 is 14 residues long. The CDR3 loop reads CASSARVGSDTQYF. As DNA, the CDR3 is TGTGCCAGTAGTGCCCGGGTGGGTTCAGATACGCAGTATTTT.

This clone was recorded a few times. The chain carries TRBV2 and TRBJ1-5; D is unclear. CDR1 SNHLY and CDR2 FYNNEI come from the germline V gene. V was shortened by 6 bases and J by 7 bases, with 16 bases between the two germline ends. This CDR3 comprises 14 residues. This CDR3 is CASSPLGPGQPQHF. Here the CDR3 DNA reads TGTGCCAGCAGCCCCCTCGGCCCCGGACAGCCCCAGCATTTT.

V usage is TRBV5-1 and J usage is TRBJ2-1, with D perhaps matching TRBD1 (6 bases). V was clipped by 1 base and J by 6 bases, with 11 bases between them. Germline CDR1 reads SGHRS; CDR2 reads YFSETQ. The CDR3 is made up of 14 amino acids. CDR3 in amino acids: CASSLLPQGNEQFF. The CDR3 nucleotides read TGCGCCAGCAGCTTGTTGCCACAGGGCAATGAGCAGTTCTTC.